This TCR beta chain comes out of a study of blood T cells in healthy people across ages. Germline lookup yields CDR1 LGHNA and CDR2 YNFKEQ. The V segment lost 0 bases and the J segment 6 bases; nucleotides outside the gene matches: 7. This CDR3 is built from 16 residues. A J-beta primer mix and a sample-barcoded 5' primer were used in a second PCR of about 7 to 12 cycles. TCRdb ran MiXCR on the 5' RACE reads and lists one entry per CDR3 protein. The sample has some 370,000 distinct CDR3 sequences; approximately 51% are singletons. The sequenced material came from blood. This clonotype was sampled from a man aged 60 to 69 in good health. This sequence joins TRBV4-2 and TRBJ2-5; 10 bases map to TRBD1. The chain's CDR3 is CASSQDLWDRGKTQYF. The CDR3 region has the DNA TGTGCCAGCAGCCAAGATCTTTGGGACAGGGGTAAGACCCAGTACTTC.